This entry describes one T cell receptor (beta chain). The target antigen is unknown. This record comes from a study of identifying expanded T cells in peripheral blood. General study results and limits: Over two and four weeks, about 15 and 19 clones changed, versus roughly 1.2 between replicates. Variance in clone template counts between roughly two-week samples significantly increased with total template count across all healthy donors.

Assay used: immunoSEQ multiplex PCR; TCRdb lists only in-frame clones, some missing. This table holds about 110,000 clones, around 89% found once. V dropped 0 bases and J dropped 0; count of bases not matched to a gene: 8. The CDR3 is 17 amino acids. Germline V gene data show CDR1 as SGHRS and CDR2 as YFSETQ. Healthy donors had no documented immune events, such as infections, while sampled. Sample: blood. The source of this sequence is a person aged 18 to 75 in good health. The J gene is TRBJ1-2, the V gene TRBV5-1; 7 bases line up with TRBD1. The CDR3 coding sequence is TGCGCCAGCAGCTTGGGGGACAGAAGAGTAGCTAACTATGGCTACACCTTC. Translation gives CASSLGDRRVANYGYTF.